What follows is one T cell receptor beta chain and its context. Clones were sequenced by immunoSEQ multiplex PCR, and TCRdb holds only the in-frame ones, with some missing. This sample carries approximately 120,000 clones, around 76% of them seen once, and the ten largest clones take 4.5% to 6%. This specimen belongs to a study of blood T cell repertoires in COVID-19. CDR1 and CDR2 from the germline V gene are MDHEN and SYDVKM. The CDR3 covers 14 residues. With 2 bases removed from V and 9 bases from J, the gap between germline ends came to 17 bases. Material for sequencing was peripheral blood. The V and J genes are TRBV28 and TRBJ2-7, with TRBD1 as a possible D gene (5 bases). The origin of this receptor is an elderly man with COVID-19, enrolled during active disease. CDR3 residues: CASSLVRASTGQYF. CDR3 nucleotides: TGTGCCAGCAGTTTAGTCAGGGCATCAACGGGGCAGTACTTC.